A single sample gave rise to the 8 T cell receptor beta chains below, sequenced in a study of blood T cell repertoires in COVID-19. Method: immunoSEQ multiplex PCR; TCRdb's copy keeps in-frame clones and lacks some. This table has 250,000 to 300,000 clones, around four fifths appearing once. Sample: peripheral blood. Receptors originate from a man aged 55-75 years who had recovered from COVID-19.

This clone has just one count. The chain has TRBV5-3 and TRBJ2-7; 9 nucleotides align to TRBD2. Being an ORF, TRBV5-3 has a function that is uncertain. The CDR3 contains 14 residues. The V segment lost 4 bases and the J segment 9 bases; nucleotides outside the gene matches: 11. This chain's CDR3 is CARSPRVAGAGQYF. For the CDR3, the DNA is TGTGCCAGAAGCCCCCGGGTAGCGGGAGCGGGGCAGTACTTC.

The chain carries TRBV5-1 and TRBJ1-3; tentatively, D is TRBD1 (6 bases). The CDR3 consists of 17 residues. Trimming took 4 bases from V and 1 from J, leaving 18 bases between them. Germline V CDR1 and CDR2: SGHRS, YFSETQ. CDR3 residues: CASSPNGGRGSGNTIYF. CDR3 in DNA: TGCGCCAGCAGCCCGAACGGGGGGCGCGGATCTGGAAACACCATATATTTT.

The chain couples TRBV18 to TRBJ1-1, with D perhaps TRBD1 (5 bases). The CDR3 sequence is 16 residues long. The V end was cut by 5 bases, the J end by 4 bases, with 20 bases between. Germline V lookup: CDR1 KGHSH, CDR2 LQKENI. The CDR3 protein is CASSRPDAGLVTEAFF. In DNA form, the CDR3 reads TGTGCCAGCTCAAGACCCGACGCGGGGCTCGTCACTGAAGCTTTCTTT.

The J gene is TRBJ2-3, the V gene TRBV24-1; 12 bases are shared with TRBD2. Germline lookup yields CDR1 KGHDR and CDR2 SFDVKD. J was trimmed by 2 bases and V by 3 bases; bases with no gene match: 8. The CDR3 has 18 residues. For the CDR3, the DNA is TGTGCCACCAGTGATGGAGCTAGCGGGGGGGGCCCCACAGATACGCAGTATTTT. Translating it yields CATSDGASGGGPTDTQYF.

In this sample, this clone turned up once. Other DNA sequences in the same sample also yield this CDR3. The chain combines TRBV18 with TRBJ1-1; 9 nucleotides align to TRBD1. This CDR3 spans 15 amino acids. Germline values: CDR1 KGHSH, CDR2 LQKENI. The junction had 2 bases not matched to a gene; V was cut back by 3 bases and J by 0 bases. CDR3 region: CASSPGQGMNTEAFF. The CDR3 bases are TGTGCCAGCTCACCCGGACAGGGGATGAACACTGAAGCTTTCTTT.

The rearrangement uses TRBV19 and TRBJ2-3, with a possible D match to TRBD1 (5 bases). The CDR3 runs 15 residues. The V and J ends lost 5 bases and 0 bases respectively, with 12 bases between them. Germline V lookup: CDR1 LNHDA, CDR2 SQIVND (reference sequence). The CDR3 nucleotides are TGTGCCAGTAGTTCGGACAAGACTAGCACAGATACGCAGTATTTT. Its protein is CASSSDKTSTDTQYF.

This clone has only one observation. The CDR3 DNA is TGTGCCAGTAGTATATACGGACATATAGCCTCCCCCCAGCATTTT. Protein sequence: CASSIYGHIASPQHF. V gene TRBV19 combines with J gene TRBJ1-5, with D possibly matching TRBD1 (5 bases). The CDR3 has 15 residues. The germline V and J ends were trimmed by 2 bases and 10 bases, with 18 bases remaining between them. CDR1 is LNHDA and CDR2 is SQIVND in the germline V gene (reference sequence).

The V gene is TRBV9, the J gene TRBJ1-2, with D perhaps matching TRBD1 (6 bases). Germline CDR1 reads SGDLS; CDR2 reads YYNGEE. V was shortened by 0 bases and J by 6 bases, with 9 bases between the two germline ends. This CDR3 region has 13 residues. This chain's CDR3 is CASSVGAGDGYTF. The CDR3 bases are TGTGCCAGCAGCGTAGGGGCAGGGGATGGCTACACCTTC. Using reference TRBV9 and TRBJ1-2 for the parts outside the CDR3, the full variable domain is DSGVTQTPKHLITATGQRVTLRCSPRSGDLSVYWYQQSLDQGLQFLIQYYNGEERAKGNILERFSAQQFPDLHSELNLSSLELGDSALYFCASSVGAGDGYTFGSGTRLTVV.